This TCR beta chain appears in the sequencing data of a study of T-cell memory formation after mild COVID-19 (dated by TCRdb to about 2021). With regard to the full study: Most TCR sequence clusters were specific to one of the two donors. The cohort was made up of two young adult volunteers, one female and one male, who were previously healthy. In a couple of donors, T-cell clones that expanded and contracted after mild COVID-19 were tracked by sequencing TCRalpha and TCRbeta repertoires over time. Here is what the overall study found, with its caveats: Clones that contracted from day 15 to 85 showed balanced CD4/CD8 phenotypes, whereas a second wave of clones that expanded from day 15 to 37 leaned towards CD4+. Contracting CD4+ clones were located mainly in the CM and EM memory subsets, whereas CD8+ clones were found to be enriched in EMRA. The detection of some responding clones in pre-infection memory suggests that pre-existing cross-reactive memory T cells joined the SARS-CoV-2 response. SARS-CoV-2 specificity of the second-wave clones peaking on day 37 was not confirmed. Only a couple of mild cases were covered by the study, and larger cohorts that include severe cases with pre-infection samples were considered necessary.

Ficoll-Paque density gradient centrifugation was the method used to isolate PBMCs. TCRdb shows the sequencer as Illumina NovaSeq 6000. Using 5'RACE with constant-segment primers, TCRalpha and TCRbeta cDNA libraries were constructed, with sample barcodes and unique molecular identifiers added in the process. RNA was extracted from every sample with Trizol reagent. Library amplification was performed in two PCR steps, and a second sample barcode and Illumina TruSeq adapters were introduced in the second step. Libraries were sequenced on an Illumina NovaSeq with 2 x 150 bp paired-end reads. The original pipeline was this. Reads were demultiplexed and collapsed into UMI-guided consensus sequences with migec v1.2.7. Using mixcr v2.1.11, UMI consensuses were aligned to TRA and TRB V and J templates and then assembled into clonotypes. Clonotypes were classified as expanded or contracted when called significant by both edgeR and NoisET, with noise models trained on biological replicates. For edgeR calls, a false discovery rate-adjusted p below 0.01 and a log2 fold-change threshold of 1 were applied. PCA with hierarchical clustering of max-normalized trajectories of the 1000 most abundant clonotypes was used as exploratory dynamics analysis. The CD4 or CD8 phenotype of responding clones was assigned using the separately sequenced CD4+ and CD8+ repertoires. TCRdb trimmed the raw reads at Q25, called clones with MiXCR and kept productive beta chains. Records with the same CDR3 protein are collapsed into one entry carrying the most frequent genes and DNA. Here the V and J calls rest on TCRdb's processing, not on the authors' analysis. Here the sample has some 190,000 distinct CDR3 sequences; 16% occur a single time. The leading ten clones occupy around 1.9% of the sample.

The CDR3 sequence holds 14 residues, the cysteine and phenylalanine included. CDR3 DNA only is kept here, 42 bases in frame from base 1. The germline V gene yields SGHTA for CDR1 and FQGTGA for CDR2. V is shortened by 5 bases, J by 4 bases, and the region joining them spans 13 bases. Comment on this clonotype: Its binding antigen is unknown. Base quality data are lacking; no much larger clone is found one base away.

Recombination connected TRBV7-3 to TRBJ2-3; a weak D assignment points to TRBD2 (6 bases agree). Sequencing was carried out using PBMCs or a T cell subset sorted from them (not recorded which). The TCR sequence derives from an adult woman who had mild COVID-19 (a few samples of this study predate the infection). The sample titles of this study are shuffled in the database, so cell type and time point are left out; the donor was told from shared clones. The nucleotide sequence reads TGTGCCAGCAGCCCGGGGGTCTTCGCAGATACGCAGTATTTT. Its coded protein is CASSPGVFADTQYF.